This entry concerns a single T cell receptor (beta chain). The antigen is undetermined. These data belong to a study of stem cell transplantation in POMP-related autoinflammatory disease. Study background: Defective thymoproteasomes were hypothesized to impair CD8+ T-cell positive selection. Before transplant: CD4+ naive skewing, low CD8+ proportions, reduced cytokine secretion.

PRAID featured prominent immunodeficiency. Germline V gene data show CDR1 as GTSNPN and CDR2 as SVGIG (reference sequence). This CDR3 comprises 14 residues. Trimming removed 0 bases from V and 1 base from J, with 8 bases in between. Sequenced by immunoSEQ multiplex PCR; TCRdb stores in-frame clones only, minus some. Found here are roughly 9,100 clones, just over 90% of them singletons; the top ten hold 2.5% to 3.5%. Study-level results: In PRAID patients, the number of distinct TRB V-J gene pairings was restricted. PRAID patients trended toward lower TRB diversity and higher clonality in all analyzed T-cell subsets.

V usage is TRBV30 and J usage is TRBJ2-3; D gene unclear. This receptor was obtained from a human donor with POMP-related autoinflammation and immune dysregulation (PRAID). The source was CD8+ T cells from PBMCs, collected before stem cell transplantation. CDR3 residues: CAWSVVEGTDTQYF. Here the CDR3 DNA reads TGTGCCTGGAGTGTAGTCGAAGGCACAGATACGCAGTATTTT. Full variable domain (outside the CDR3, taken from reference TRBV30 and TRBJ2-3): SQTIHQWPATLVQPVGSPLSLECTVEGTSNPNLYWYRQAAGRGLQLLFYSVGIGQISSEVPQNLSASRPQDRQFILSSKKLLLSDSGFYLCAWSVVEGTDTQYFGPGTRLTVL.